The clone carrying this T cell receptor (beta chain) was picked up many times. Its specificity is not known. The read falls 3 residues short of the CDR3 end, and the missing part is taken from the germline J gene. There are 14 residues in the CDR3. The V and J ends lost 4 bases and 2 bases, in that order; junction bases with no gene match: 2. Germline V gene sequence: CDR1 LNHDA, CDR2 SQIVND (reference sequence). This entry belongs to a study of T cell clonality in common variable immunodeficiency. Points from the study as a whole: Authors noted CVID clonality's cause needs subpopulation repertoire sequencing. CVID subjects shared fewer TCRbeta clones than healthy controls did.

Patients and controls were mostly of Caucasian heritage. Sequencing was performed with immunoSEQ multiplex PCR; in TCRdb, only in-frame clones are kept and a portion is missing. The table records some 53,000 clones without singletons, the ten largest covering approximately 3%. Specimen: peripheral blood mononuclear cells. The V call is TRBV19, the J call TRBJ2-7; 10 bases match TRBD1. The receptor's source is a person aged 18 to 75 in good health. The CDR3 bases that were read are TGTGCCAGTAGTAGAGGGACAGGGGCCTACGAG. Its translation: CASSRGTGAYE. The full CDR3 is CASSRGTGAYEQYF.